These 8 T cell receptor beta chains were all obtained from the same sample, sequenced in a study of metastatic and nonmetastatic thyroid tumors. The entire patient cohort was treatment-naive prior to thyroid surgery. TCRdb re-processed the PCR reads through MiXCR. The table records around 35,000 clones, 15% to 20% of them present only once. Sequenced: blood. All receptors derive from a female donor with papillary thyroid cancer or a benign thyroid nodule (not recorded which). Some clones in this sample may be carry-over from other donors' samples.

The rearrangement joins TRBV12-3 or TRBV12-4 to TRBJ2-2; 10 bases line up with TRBD2. Trimming cost V 6 bases and J 10 bases; bases outside gene matches: 11. The length of the CDR3 is 15 residues. As DNA, the CDR3 is TGTGCCAGCAGAACTAGCGGGATAACCACAGTGGAGCTGTTTTTT. Translating it yields CASRTSGITTVELFF.

This clone was seen repeatedly, ten times or more. The gene calls are TRBV7-9 and TRBJ2-1; the D gene is possibly TRBD2 (6 bases). V was clipped by 5 bases and J by 1 base, with 12 bases between them. CDR1 and CDR2 (germline): SEHNR, FQNEAQ (reference sequence). The CDR3 loop spans 15 amino acids. CDR3 nucleotide sequence: TGTGCCAGCAGCACTGAGGGGAGGTCCTACAATGAGCAGTTCTTC. This sequence encodes CASSTEGRSYNEQFF.

The rearrangement joins TRBV11-2 to TRBJ2-3, with D perhaps matching TRBD2 (6 bases). The CDR3 consists of 14 residues. V was cut by 4 bases and J by 4 bases, with 12 bases left in between. Germline V gene data show CDR1 as SGHAT and CDR2 as FQNNGV. The DNA of the CDR3 is TGTGCCAGCAGCTCGCGGGACGACGCAGATACGCAGTATTTT. Amino acid sequence: CASSSRDDADTQYF.

This clone has ten or more counts. The chain combines TRBV27 with TRBJ2-7; the match to TRBD1 covers 9 bases. The CDR3 contains 15 residues. Per germline, CDR1 MNHEY and CDR2 SMNVEV (reference sequence). The trim removed 5 bases at V and 4 bases at J, leaving 9 bases unmatched. The chain's CDR3 is CASSAGTGSGYEQYF. The DNA of the CDR3 is TGTGCCAGCAGTGCCGGGACAGGGTCCGGATACGAGCAGTACTTC.

The V and J genes are TRBV19 and TRBJ2-3, with D hard to call. V lost 6 bases, J lost 6 bases, and 16 bases lay in between. Per germline, CDR1 LNHDA and CDR2 SQIVND (reference sequence). The CDR3 runs 14 residues. CDR3 coding DNA: TGTGCCAGTAGCCGGTGCCCGTCCAGGGATACGCAGTATTTT. Protein: CASSRCPSRDTQYF.

The chain couples TRBV20-1 to TRBJ2-7; D may correspond to TRBD1 or TRBD2 (5 bases each). This CDR3 comprises 16 residues. Germline CDR1 DFQATT, CDR2 SNEGSKA (reference sequence). V lost 3 bases and J 3 bases, leaving 21 bases between the germline ends. Written as DNA, the CDR3 is TGCAGTGCTAGGGGGCCCGGGGTCGAGAGGATCTACGAGCAGTACTTC. This codes for CSARGPGVERIYEQYF.

This clone was counted at least ten times. In the same sample, other DNA sequences code for this CDR3. This rearrangement joins TRBV6-2 or TRBV6-3 to TRBJ1-4, with 7 nucleotides matching TRBD1. The CDR3 is 12 amino acids. Germline values: CDR1 MNHEY, CDR2 SVGEGT. Germline trimming cut 6 bases from V and 5 bases from J; bases unmatched to any gene: 0. The CDR3 here is CASSRGNEKLFF. Here the CDR3 DNA reads TGTGCCAGCAGCAGGGGGAATGAAAAACTGTTTTTT.

This clone was picked up many times. The chain couples TRBV19 to TRBJ1-5; D might be TRBD1 (6 bases). The V end lost 6 bases, the J end lost 1 base, and 16 bases lay between the germline ends. Germline lookup yields CDR1 LNHDA and CDR2 SQIVND (reference sequence). This CDR3 has 16 amino acids. CDR3 nucleotide sequence: TGTGCCAGTAGGTTTTTTGGGGGGCCAAGCAATCAGCCCCAGCATTTT. Protein product: CASRFFGGPSNQPQHF. Full variable domain (rest looked up from reference TRBV19 and TRBJ1-5): DGGITQSPKYLFRKEGQNVTLSCEQNLNHDAMYWYRQDPGQGLRLIYYSQIVNDFQKGDIAEGYSVSREKKESFPLTVTSAQKNPTAFYLCASRFFGGPSNQPQHFGDGTRLSIL.